This T cell receptor (beta chain) was retrieved from a study of shared clonotypes between healthy human individuals (dated by TCRdb to 2018 to 2021). Context from the whole study: The cohort comprised a couple of women and a few men aged 18 to 49 years. For each donor, three plates each were used for CD4 naive and CD4 memory, two plates were used for CD8 naive, and one plate was used for CD8 memory. Between about 0.8 and 9 billion PBMCs per donor were obtained by leukapheresis. Libraries were prepared and TCR repertoires were sequenced by different laboratories using diverse techniques, in order to increase sequencing depth and limit assay-specific biases. Blood TCR repertoires of about 5 healthy adults were deeply sequenced to estimate repertoire size and the extent of clonotype sharing between individuals. Here is what the overall study found, with its caveats: Based on pairwise subsampling, the degree of clonotype sharing among donors was expected to be affected by sequencing depth. Sampling was restricted to blood, and TCR repertoires in tissue are likely to differ from TCR repertoires in blood. Clonotypes shared by all four sorted-subset donors showed higher generation probabilities than non-shared clonotypes. Incomplete sequencing was indicated by rarefaction of sorted-subset datasets, despite the large sequencing depth. The small number of donors limited the genetic and exposure-history diversity represented. When several donors were compared, the shared fraction of clonotypes was about 5% for naive CD4, over 3% for naive CD8, 2.3% for memory CD4, and 0.4% for memory CD8. Naive subsets generally had larger estimated clonotype richness than memory subsets.

In regard to this clone: Its antigen is unknown. No quality values exist for individual bases; no much larger clone is one base distant.

The donors were healthy, HIV-negative adults with no recently reported acute infections or vaccinations. All donors were Caucasian adults living in Nashville, Tennessee, USA. Magnetic negative selection was used to enrich CD4+ T cells, after which naive cells were positively selected on CD45RA and the negative fraction became the memory subset. Blood was collected by leukapheresis, and PBMCs were isolated by Ficoll-Histopaque density gradient centrifugation and then cryopreserved in liquid nitrogen vapor phase. Purity and quantity of every magnetically sorted T cell population were checked by analytical flow cytometry. From each sorted fraction, genomic DNA was isolated and quantified by UV absorbance on a Nanodrop 2000c. Using the deep immunoSEQ assay, multiplex PCR amplified TCR CDR3 regions from genomic DNA. Extracted genomic DNA from each cell subset was distributed evenly across all wells of several immunoSEQ 96-well plates, and each plate was treated as a replicate. Each replicate PCR for sorted subsets received around 200 ng genomic DNA, equal to tens of thousands of T cell genomes. The purified libraries were quantified using a Qubit 3.0 fluorometer, sized with a Bioanalyzer 2100, and then quantified again using the KAPA Library Quantification kit. Every immunoSEQ 96-well plate was sequenced on a dedicated single-read 150-cycle Illumina NextSeq 550 flow cell. As for the original processing: Because only junctional sequences without quality scores were contained in the immunoSEQ output, filtering matching that applied to full-length reads could not be performed. To assign V/J genes and CDR3, sequences were annotated using PyIR, a Python wrapper for IgBLAST v1.9, with IMGT germline references. Reads were filtered out if the reads had weak V/J assignments (E-value above 1e-6), no CDR3, stop codons, out-of-frame junctions, or ambiguous translated residues. V3J clonotypes were defined by identical inferred V gene, J gene, and CDR3 amino acid sequence. The percentage overlap between two repertoires was calculated by dividing the number of shared unique clonotypes by the size of the smaller repertoire. Three approaches were used to assess repertoire richness: RTK rarefaction, the Chao1 estimator, and Recon v2.1 estimates of unobserved clonotypes. OLGA was used to compute generation probabilities for all TCRbeta clonotypes that the gDNA method yielded from a handful of donors. TCRdb's version of the immuneACCESS table is confined to in-frame rearrangements and falls short of the full clone set. An unresolved V gene accounts for under half of the shortfall where checked; the remainder is of unknown origin. That table gives V, J and clone size, and the DNA gave D and trimming. The sample profile shows some 1,600,000 clones; 98% of them were found once. Together, the top ten hold around 0.45% of the sample.

From its cysteine to its phenylalanine, the CDR3 spans 14 amino acids. The only DNA kept is the CDR3, 42 bases in frame from the first base. Reading the germline V gene gives CDR1 MGHRA and CDR2 YSYEKL. The junction shows trimming of 4 bases on V and 1 base on J, and the gene matches do not reach 1 base of it. The chain uses TRBV4-1 and TRBJ2-3, with 8 bases in between that match TRBD1. The sample was naive CD4+ T cells sorted from blood. The meaning of the sample's cell subset or site label: CD45RA+ positively selected. This TCR was recovered from a man aged 25 to 40 in good health. The DNA is as follows: TGCGCCAGCAGCCTGGGACAGGGCACAGATACGCAGTATTTT. Its coded protein is CASSLGQGTDTQYF.